This T cell receptor beta chain was sequenced in a study of blood T cell repertoires in COVID-19. Study-level information: The United States, Italy and Spain provided the acute and convalescent COVID-19 samples. T cells, B-cell-depleted T cells, or PBMCs supplied cDNA or gDNA.

Original methodology: Reference gene primer amplification gave estimated nucleated cell counts. Produced via immunoSEQ multiplex PCR; TCRdb's table is partial and in-frame only. The D gene and trimming were derived from the DNA, and the V and J assignments and clone size from that table. The sample has 40,000 to 65,000 clones; around 80% are singletons. J gave up 11 bases and V 3 bases, and 9 bases lay outside the gene matches. The germline CDR1 and CDR2 sequences are SGHVS and FQNEAQ. This CDR3 is built from 14 residues. Sequenced: peripheral blood. This chain links TRBV7-8 with TRBJ2-1, with 8 nucleotides matching TRBD2. This clonotype originated in a human donor in a cohort sampled during active COVID-19. The CDR3 spells CASSLPTSGGQQFF. The DNA for the CDR3 is TGTGCCAGCAGCTTGCCTACTAGCGGAGGACAGCAGTTCTTC.